This TCR beta chain was captured in a study of blood T cells in healthy people across ages. PCR was performed a second time for roughly 7 to 12 cycles using a sample-barcoded 5' primer and a J-beta primer mix. No fewer than 3 million CDR3-containing paired-end reads came from each sample. In TCRdb, the 5' RACE reads were re-called with MiXCR into one record per CDR3 protein. The table shows 600,000 to 1,000,000 distinct CDR3 sequences, with 55% to 70% occurring only once. The junction had 3 bases not matched to a gene; V was cut back by 6 bases and J by 5 bases. This CDR3 has 13 amino acids. The germline CDR1 and CDR2 sequences are SGHTA and FQGNSA.

V gene TRBV7-2 combines with J gene TRBJ1-4; 7 bases map to TRBD1. The sequence was collected from a man under 40 in good health. The sample comprised blood. Here the CDR3 DNA reads TGTGCCAGCAGACAGGGGATAAATGAAAAACTGTTTTTT. Protein sequence: CASRQGINEKLFF.